The 27 T cell receptor beta chains below were found in one sample sequenced in a study of blood T cell repertoires in COVID-19. TCRdb's copy holds only in-frame clones and misses some; the assay was immunoSEQ multiplex PCR. Here the sample spans some 140,000 clones, approximately 88% being singletons. Input material: peripheral blood. The source of these receptors is a woman aged 80 or older with acute or convalescent COVID-19.

The CDR3 loop reads CASSLAAAGGVYGYTF. The CDR3 region has the DNA TGTGCCAGCAGCTTGGCCGCGGCAGGGGGCGTCTATGGCTACACCTTC. V usage is TRBV5-6 and J usage is TRBJ1-2, with 8 bases identical to TRBD1. The CDR3 runs to 16 residues. CDR1 and CDR2 from the germline V gene are SGHDT and YYEEEE. Trimming took 0 bases from V and 4 from J; bases not matched to a gene: 8.

This chain joins TRBV19 and TRBJ1-5; D not resolved. CDR3 length: 13 amino acids. Germline assignment: CDR1 LNHDA and CDR2 SQIVND (reference sequence). V was shortened by 5 bases and J by 1 base, with 6 bases between the two germline ends. CDR3 DNA sequence: TGTGCCAGTAGTGGGAGCAGCAATCAGCCCCAGCATTTT. It translates to CASSGSSNQPQHF.

The chain carries TRBV6-2 or TRBV6-3 and TRBJ1-2; D may be TRBD1 (5 bases). This CDR3 contains 16 residues. Deletions cut 6 bases from V and 2 bases from J, with 19 bases between. Germline values: CDR1 MNHEY, CDR2 SVGEGT. The CDR3 DNA sequence: TGTGCCAGCAGCCCTCTAGCGGGGACCACCAACTATGGCTACACCTTC. Its protein is CASSPLAGTTNYGYTF.

The chain employs TRBV4-3 and TRBJ2-7; 7 positions agree with TRBD1. Germline V gene data show CDR1 as LGHNA and CDR2 as YSLEER. The V segment lost 0 bases and the J segment 2 bases; nucleotides outside the gene matches: 10. The CDR3 is 17 residues long. The DNA for the CDR3 is TGCGCCAGCAGCCAAGATAAGGTTCGACAGGGCGCCTACGAGCAGTACTTC. Amino acid sequence: CASSQDKVRQGAYEQYF.

This chain joins TRBV18 and TRBJ2-1; perhaps TRBD2 as D (6 bases). The germline CDR1 and CDR2 sequences are KGHSH and LQKENI. This CDR3 is 16 amino acids long. Deletions cut 5 bases from V and 6 bases from J, with 20 bases between. CDR3 in amino acids: CASSTPGLALVNEQFF. In nucleotides, the CDR3 is TGTGCCAGCTCAACCCCGGGACTCGCCTTAGTCAATGAGCAGTTCTTC.

The gene calls are TRBV19 and TRBJ2-1; TRBD2 might be the D (6 bases). In germline, CDR1 is LNHDA, CDR2 SQIVND (reference sequence). With 7 bases removed from V and 0 bases from J, the gap between germline ends came to 13 bases. The CDR3 runs 15 residues. CDR3 in amino acids: CASKEGRRSYNEQFF. Written as DNA, the CDR3 is TGTGCCAGTAAGGAGGGACGGCGCTCCTACAATGAGCAGTTCTTC.

This chain uses TRBV12-5 with TRBJ2-5; tentatively, D is TRBD2 (5 bases). Germline V lookup: CDR1 LGHNT, CDR2 FRNRAP. The CDR3 is 14 residues long. Trimming took 9 bases from V and 5 from J, leaving 19 bases between them. CDR3: CASATLGVSETQYF. CDR3 nucleotides: TGTGCTAGCGCGACCTTGGGAGTATCGGAGACCCAGTACTTC.

The chain combines TRBV7-9 with TRBJ1-2, with D maybe TRBD1 (5 bases). CDR1 and CDR2 (germline): SEHNR, FQNEAQ (reference sequence). This CDR3 is 15 amino acids long. Trimming left V 2 bases short and J 4 bases short, with 14 bases between. CDR3 region: CASSLSGRGGYGYTF. The CDR3, as DNA: TGTGCCAGCAGCTTATCCGGAAGGGGAGGCTATGGCTACACCTTC. Complete variable domain (other parts from reference TRBV7-9 and TRBJ1-2): DTGVSQNPRHKITKRGQNVTFRCDPISEHNRLYWYRQTLGQGPEFLTYFQNEAQLEKSRLLSDRFSAERPKGSFSTLEIQRTEQGDSAMYLCASSLSGRGGYGYTFGSGTRLTVV.

This clone has just one count. The chain carries TRBV30 and TRBJ2-5, with TRBD2 matching over 13 bases. V lost 1 base and J lost 1; bases outside the gene matches: 6. Germline CDR1 and CDR2: GTSNPN and SVGIG (reference sequence). The CDR3 has 17 residues. CDR3 residues: CAWSAGTSGISQETQYF. CDR3 nucleotides: TGTGCCTGGAGTGCCGGGACTAGCGGGATAAGCCAAGAGACCCAGTACTTC.

In nucleotides, the CDR3 is TGTGCCAGTAGTCTAGGGGGGCCCAGCACAGATACGCAGTATTTT. Encoded protein: CASSLGGPSTDTQYF. The rearrangement links TRBV19 to TRBJ2-3; D possibly matches TRBD1 or TRBD2 (6 bases each). V was shortened by 5 bases and J by 0 bases, with 12 bases between the two germline ends. The V gene's germline CDR1 is LNHDA and CDR2 SQIVND (reference sequence). The CDR3 is 15 amino acids. Full variable domain (outside the CDR3, taken from reference TRBV19 and TRBJ2-3): DGGITQSPKYLFRKEGQNVTLSCEQNLNHDAMYWYRQDPGQGLRLIYYSQIVNDFQKGDIAEGYSVSREKKESFPLTVTSAQKNPTAFYLCASSLGGPSTDTQYFGPGTRLTVL.

The V and J genes are TRBV18 and TRBJ2-7; TRBD1 agrees at 8 bases. The junction had 4 bases not matched to a gene; V was cut back by 3 bases and J by 3 bases. Looked up from germline, CDR1 is KGHSH and CDR2 is LQKENI. The CDR3 extends over 14 amino acids. The CDR3 protein is CASSPDRAYYEQYF. The CDR3 DNA reads TGTGCCAGCTCACCGGACAGGGCCTACTACGAGCAGTACTTC.

This sequence joins TRBV27 and TRBJ2-1; 10 nucleotides agree with TRBD1. V lost 5 bases to trimming and J lost 4 bases; unmatched junction nucleotides: 8. The CDR3 length is 16 residues. CDR1 and CDR2 from the germline V gene are MNHEY and SMNVEV (reference sequence). In DNA form, the CDR3 reads TGTGCCAGCAGTGGAACGACAGGGGGCGCATACAATGAGCAGTTCTTC. Translating it yields CASSGTTGGAYNEQFF.

In the case of this clone: At one of its ends the junction is not consistent with the germline gene, which may arise from a read error. The V call is TRBV20-1, the J call TRBJ1-2, with TRBD1 as a possible D gene (5 bases). The length of the CDR3 is 11 residues. Looked up from germline, CDR1 is DFQATT and CDR2 is SNEGSKA (reference sequence). The CDR3 DNA sequence: TGCAGTGCGAGAGTAGGGGCTGGCTACACCTTC. It specifies CSARVGAGYTF.

This sequence joins TRBV4-1 and TRBJ2-2; 10 nucleotides match TRBD2. CDR3 length equals 18 residues. Germline V gene lookup returns CDR1 MGHRA and CDR2 YSYEKL. The V segment lost 0 bases and the J segment 6 bases; nucleotides outside the gene matches: 10. The CDR3 is CASSQDPSGSRKAGELFF. CDR3 DNA sequence: TGCGCCAGCAGCCAAGATCCTAGCGGGAGTAGGAAAGCCGGGGAGCTGTTTTTT.

The chain employs TRBV15 and TRBJ1-4; possibly TRBD1 for D (6 bases). The germline gives CDR1 LNHNV, CDR2 YYDKDF (reference sequence). V shed 8 bases and J shed 0 bases, with 13 bases lying between them. This CDR3 region has 15 residues. CDR3 DNA sequence: TGTGCCACCGGCCGTACAGGGTCAACTAATGAAAAACTGTTTTTT. It specifies CATGRTGSTNEKLFF.

This clone has only a few counts. This sequence joins TRBV7-6 and TRBJ1-3; TRBD1 is a possible D gene (6 bases). Between the trimmed V and J ends, which lost 0 bases and 4 bases, there was a span of 13 bases. Germline-derived CDR1 and CDR2 are SGHVS and FNYEAQ. The CDR3 is 16 residues long. The DNA of the CDR3 is TGTGCCAGCAGCTTAGCCCCGGGGGGCTCCGGAAACACCATATATTTT. As protein: CASSLAPGGSGNTIYF.

In nucleotides, the CDR3 is TGTGCCAGCAGCCTGGGACAGGGGTACGAGCAGTACTTC. Its translation is CASSLGQGYEQYF. The genes are TRBV12-3 or TRBV12-4 and TRBJ2-7, with 10 bases identical to TRBD1. V dropped 6 bases and J dropped 4; count of bases not matched to a gene: 3. The length of the CDR3 is 13 residues.

The chain employs TRBV5-1 and TRBJ2-7, with 7 bases fitting TRBD2. Germline V lookup: CDR1 SGHRS, CDR2 YFSETQ. There are 15 residues in the CDR3. Trimming at V came to 1 base and at J to 4 bases, leaving 8 bases not matched to a gene. CDR3 sequence (DNA): TGCGCCAGCAGCTTGTCGGGCGGGAGTTTTTACGAGCAGTACTTC. Protein sequence: CASSLSGGSFYEQYF.

The chain combines TRBV30 with TRBJ2-1, with 14 bases fitting TRBD2. CDR3 length: 15 amino acids. V trimming: 3 bases; J trimming: 9 bases; junction bases outside the gene matches: 7. Germline lookup yields CDR1 GTSNPN and CDR2 SVGIG (reference sequence). CDR3 residues: CAWRRLAGGRGEQFF. CDR3 bases: TGTGCCTGGAGGCGACTAGCGGGAGGGCGGGGTGAGCAGTTCTTC. Full variable domain (rest looked up from reference TRBV30 and TRBJ2-1): SQTIHQWPATLVQPVGSPLSLECTVEGTSNPNLYWYRQAAGRGLQLLFYSVGIGQISSEVPQNLSASRPQDRQFILSSKKLLLSDSGFYLCAWRRLAGGRGEQFFGPGTRLTVL.

In this sample, this clone turned up a few times. The chain employs TRBV27 and TRBJ1-2; weak D call: TRBD1 (5 bases). There are 13 residues in the CDR3. CDR1 MNHEY and CDR2 SMNVEV come from the germline V gene (reference sequence). V shed 5 bases and J shed 3 bases, with 10 bases lying between them. The CDR3 here is CASSQGIDYGYTF. CDR3 DNA sequence: TGTGCCAGCAGTCAGGGTATCGACTATGGCTACACCTTC.

The rearrangement links TRBV5-1 to TRBJ2-1; 7 positions match TRBD2. V was clipped by 4 bases and J by 8 bases; unmatched bases: 12. Looked up from germline, CDR1 is SGHRS and CDR2 is YFSETQ. This CDR3 contains 15 residues. The CDR3 sequence: CASSALSSAGDEQFF. CDR3 DNA sequence: TGCGCCAGCAGCGCACTATCTAGCGCGGGGGATGAGCAGTTCTTC.

The chain links TRBV6-5 to TRBJ2-5, with 7 bases identical to TRBD1. Trimming at V came to 6 bases and at J to 1 base, leaving 5 bases not matched to a gene. Looked up from germline, CDR1 is MNHEY and CDR2 is SVGAGI. CDR3 length: 14 amino acids. CDR3 protein: CASRLDRVQETQYF. The CDR3 coding sequence is TGTGCCAGCAGACTCGACAGGGTCCAAGAGACCCAGTACTTC.

The chain is built from TRBV7-9 and TRBJ2-1, with 10 bases lining up with TRBD2. V trimming: 5 bases; J trimming: 0 bases; junction bases outside the gene matches: 4. This CDR3 region has 16 residues. CDR1 is SEHNR and CDR2 is FQNEAQ in the germline V gene (reference sequence). The CDR3 protein is CASSTASGSSYNEQFF. The CDR3 bases are TGTGCCAGCAGCACCGCTAGCGGGAGCTCCTACAATGAGCAGTTCTTC.

This chain connects TRBV3-1 (or the pseudogene TRBV3-2) to TRBJ1-2; TRBD1 matches 9 bases. Germline trimming cut 4 bases from V and 4 bases from J; bases unmatched to any gene: 1. This CDR3 comprises 13 residues. Per germline, CDR1 LGHDT and CDR2 YNNKEL (reference sequence). CDR3 nucleotides: TGTGCCAGCAGCCTGACAGGGGGCTATGGCTACACCTTC. Translation: CASSLTGGYGYTF.

This clone occurred once. V usage is TRBV12-3 or TRBV12-4 and J usage is TRBJ1-1; 7 bases are shared with TRBD1. Unmatched junction bases numbered 7, after V lost 6 bases and J lost 9 bases. The CDR3 contains 12 residues. This CDR3 reads CASRQGTAKAFF. CDR3 bases: TGTGCCAGCAGGCAGGGGACAGCGAAAGCTTTCTTT.

This clone was recorded a few times. The chain joins TRBV5-4 to TRBJ1-6; D unresolved. CDR3 length: 14 residues. V was shortened by 5 bases and J by 8 bases, with 14 bases between the two germline ends. CDR1 is SGHNT, CDR2 YYREEE, per germline (reference sequence). CDR3 DNA: TGTGCCAGCAGTCCGGGAGACTTATATTCACCCCTCCACTTT. This sequence encodes CASSPGDLYSPLHF.

V gene TRBV9 combines with J gene TRBJ2-3; 9 bases line up with TRBD2. Germline CDR1 reads SGDLS; CDR2 reads YYNGEE. CDR3 size: 17 residues. After removal of 0 bases from V and 2 bases from J, the junction contained 7 bases not matched to a gene. Here the CDR3 DNA reads TGTGCCAGCAGCGTAGGTAACCTAGCGGGGACCACAGATACGCAGTATTTT. Translated: CASSVGNLAGTTDTQYF. Filled out from reference TRBV9 and TRBJ2-3, the complete variable domain reads DSGVTQTPKHLITATGQRVTLRCSPRSGDLSVYWYQQSLDQGLQFLIQYYNGEERAKGNILERFSAQQFPDLHSELNLSSLELGDSALYFCASSVGNLAGTTDTQYFGPGTRLTVL.